The subject of this entry is one T cell receptor beta chain. Its target is not known. This CDR3 has 16 amino acids. Germline CDR1 reads MGHRA; CDR2 reads YSYEKL. V lost 4 bases and J 0 bases, leaving 12 bases between the germline ends. Both 60 Vbeta primers and 13 Jbeta primers went into the PCR. Some clones are missing from TCRdb's copy, which holds only in-frame ones; the method was immunoSEQ multiplex PCR. The sample includes around 120,000 clones, 70% to 80% of them seen just once. This record comes from a study of cytomegalovirus exposure and HLA in healthy donors. Overall study findings and caveats: Analysis performed later found approximately 17,000 TCR beta sequences associated with HLA alleles at 0.05 false discovery rate. A list of roughly 160 TCR beta chains associated with cytomegalovirus was given.

Sequencing was carried out using PBMCs. This clonotype was sampled from a woman in her forties or fifties in good health and CMV-seropositive. The rearrangement uses TRBV4-1 and TRBJ1-4; D call uncertain. For the CDR3, the DNA is TGCGCCAGCAGCCCGTATAAAGCCGCAACTAATGAAAAACTGTTTTTT. Protein: CASSPYKAATNEKLFF.